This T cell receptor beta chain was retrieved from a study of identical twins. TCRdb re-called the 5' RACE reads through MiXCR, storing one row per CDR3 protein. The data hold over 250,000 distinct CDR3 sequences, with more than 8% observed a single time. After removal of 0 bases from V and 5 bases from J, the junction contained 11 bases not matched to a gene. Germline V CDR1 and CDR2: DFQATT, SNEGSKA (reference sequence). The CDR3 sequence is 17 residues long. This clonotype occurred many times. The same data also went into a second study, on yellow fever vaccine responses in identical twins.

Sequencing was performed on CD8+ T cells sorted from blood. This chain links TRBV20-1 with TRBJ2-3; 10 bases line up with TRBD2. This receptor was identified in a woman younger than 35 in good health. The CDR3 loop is CSARDPGLAGVEDTQYF. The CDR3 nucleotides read TGCAGTGCTAGAGACCCGGGGCTAGCGGGAGTAGAAGATACGCAGTATTTT.